The sequence of this T cell receptor beta chain was determined in a study of T cells in Graves' hyperthyroidism and ophthalmopathy. This CDR3 region has 16 residues. CDR1 SGHVS and CDR2 FNYEAQ come from the germline V gene. Between the trimmed V and J ends, which lost 0 bases and 2 bases, there was a span of 10 bases. RNA transcripts were the template for amplifying TCR beta CDR3 regions. An initial round of RT-PCR targeting the TCR CDR3 relied on the HTBI primer set. TCRdb reprocessed the multiplex PCR reads via MiXCR and lists one record per CDR3 protein. The sample holds around 360,000 distinct CDR3 sequences, 13% to 15% seen once.

The sequencing input was blood. This clonotype originated in a woman in her sixties with Graves' ophthalmopathy. The chain employs TRBV7-6 and TRBJ2-2; D uncertain. DNA of the CDR3: TGTGCCAGCAGCTTAGCCTCCAACCCCAACACCGGGGAGCTGTTTTTT. This gives the protein CASSLASNPNTGELFF.